The 17 T cell receptor beta chains below come from one sample, sequenced in a study of graft-versus-host responses after intestinal transplantation. This table comes from immunoSEQ multiplex PCR, and its TCRdb copy is limited to in-frame clones, with some not included. The data hold about 18,000 clones, with approximately 80% observed a single time. Graft tissue processing released intraepithelial and lamina propria lymphocytes. The material was ileum tissue, obtained around 580 days after intestinal transplantation. These receptors all come from a human patient who received an intestinal transplant, so some T cells may come from the graft donor.

The V and J genes are TRBV5-1 and TRBJ1-2; no reliable D call. This CDR3 has 13 residues. Germline-derived CDR1 and CDR2 are SGHRS and YFSETQ. With 4 bases removed from V and 2 bases from J, the gap between germline ends came to 9 bases. This chain's CDR3 is CASSKQENYGYTF. In nucleotides, the CDR3 is TGCGCCAGCAGCAAGCAGGAGAACTATGGCTACACCTTC.

The chain is built from TRBV5-1 and TRBJ2-1; D may be TRBD2 (5 bases). Per germline, CDR1 SGHRS and CDR2 YFSETQ. Trimming removed 4 bases from V and 13 bases from J, with 18 bases in between. This CDR3 comprises 13 residues. As DNA, the CDR3 is TGCGCCAGCAGCCGGCTCCGGGATCCAAAACAGTTCTTC. Translating gives CASSRLRDPKQFF.

V gene TRBV6-5 combines with J gene TRBJ2-4; TRBD1 agrees at 7 bases. Germline CDR1 MNHEY, CDR2 SVGAGI. Germline trimming cut 6 bases from V and 3 bases from J; bases unmatched to any gene: 8. CDR3 length: 15 residues. CDR3 DNA: TGTGCCAGCAGCCCGGGACAGTTGAGCAAAAACATTCAGTACTTC. Protein: CASSPGQLSKNIQYF.

The J gene is TRBJ2-7, the V gene TRBV27; a weak D match, TRBD2 (6 bases). V was shortened by 7 bases and J by 0 bases, with 16 bases between the two germline ends. Germline CDR1 is MNHEY and CDR2 is SMNVEV (reference sequence). CDR3 length equals 15 residues. The CDR3 DNA reads as TGTGCCAGCAATCCCTCGGGAGCCTACTCCTACGAGCAGTACTTC. Protein sequence: CASNPSGAYSYEQYF.

The chain employs TRBV18 and TRBJ1-4, with D uncertain. CDR1 and CDR2 from the germline V gene are KGHSH and LQKENI. The V gene lost 4 bases and the J gene lost 5 bases, with 17 bases spanning the gap. The CDR3 consists of 16 residues. CDR3 loop: CASSQTGGQRNEKLFF. In nucleotides, the CDR3 is TGTGCCAGCTCACAGACCGGCGGGCAGAGAAATGAAAAACTGTTTTTT.

This clone was found a few times. The chain joins TRBV6-1 to TRBJ1-5; D gene ambiguous. Germline V gene data show CDR1 as MNHNS and CDR2 as SASEGT. CDR3 length: 14 amino acids. Trimming took 4 bases from V and 7 from J, leaving 14 bases between them. CDR3 residues: CASSGTSAPQPQHF. The CDR3 coding sequence is TGTGCCAGCAGTGGCACGTCGGCCCCACAGCCCCAGCATTTT.

V and J are TRBV6-6 and TRBJ2-4; D possibly corresponds to TRBD2 (5 bases). The CDR3 length is 15 residues. V shed 5 bases and J shed 0 bases, with 11 bases lying between them. In germline, CDR1 is MNHNY, CDR2 SVGAGI (reference sequence). The chain's CDR3 is CASSPNGLAKNIQYF. In DNA form, the CDR3 reads TGTGCCAGCAGTCCAAACGGACTAGCCAAAAACATTCAGTACTTC.

The CDR3 spells CASSVAGTSGGQETQYF. In DNA, the CDR3 is TGTGCCAGCAGCGTAGCGGGGACTAGCGGGGGACAAGAGACCCAGTACTTC. V and J are TRBV9 and TRBJ2-5; 14 bases are a match to TRBD2. V shed 0 bases and J 2 bases; nucleotides not matched to a gene: 3. The CDR3 totals 17 residues. Germline V lookup: CDR1 SGDLS, CDR2 YYNGEE.

The chain links TRBV27 to TRBJ2-3; 12 bases align to TRBD2. Germline CDR1 MNHEY, CDR2 SMNVEV (reference sequence). J was trimmed by 6 bases and V by 3 bases; bases with no gene match: 13. The CDR3 spans 18 residues. CDR3: CASSLRTLLAGGLDTQYF. The CDR3 region has the DNA TGTGCCAGCAGTTTGCGGACTCTACTAGCGGGGGGTCTTGATACGCAGTATTTT.

The rearrangement joins TRBV25-1 to TRBJ2-4; 9 bases map to TRBD1. The CDR3 is made up of 16 amino acids. V lost 1 base and J lost 1; bases outside the gene matches: 2. CDR1 and CDR2 from the germline V gene are MGHDK and SYGVNS. The CDR3 loop is CASSEWGQGAKNIQYF. For the CDR3, the DNA is TGTGCCAGCAGTGAATGGGGACAGGGTGCCAAAAACATTCAGTACTTC.

The chain carries TRBV11-2 and TRBJ2-1, with 8 positions matching TRBD1. The junction had 11 bases not matched to a gene; V was cut back by 5 bases and J by 8 bases. In germline, CDR1 is SGHAT, CDR2 FQNNGV. The length of the CDR3 is 15 residues. CDR3 sequence (DNA): TGTGCCAGCAGCCCCTCAGGGGGCTCGAGGCATGAGCAGTTCTTC. Amino acids: CASSPSGGSRHEQFF.

This clone occurred once. The rearrangement joins TRBV11-2 to TRBJ1-6; no firm D call. The CDR3 runs to 16 residues. Germline values: CDR1 SGHAT, CDR2 FQNNGV. V was pared by 3 bases and J by 7 bases, with 16 bases between. The CDR3 loop reads CASSFSTGVGNSPLHF. Here the CDR3 DNA reads TGTGCCAGCAGCTTTTCAACGGGCGTGGGGAATTCACCCCTCCACTTT. The full variable domain, completed using reference TRBV11-2 and TRBJ1-6, is EAGVAQSPRYKIIEKRQSVAFWCNPISGHATLYWYQQILGQGPKLLIQFQNNGVVDDSQLPKDRFSAERLKGVDSTLKIQPAKLEDSAVYLCASSFSTGVGNSPLHFGNGTRLTVT.

This chain uses TRBV19 with TRBJ2-5; 7 bases line up with TRBD2. The DNA matches TRBJ2-7 better at its end, which makes the J call doubtful. The V gene's germline CDR1 is LNHDA and CDR2 SQIVND (reference sequence). The length of the CDR3 is 18 residues. In DNA, the CDR3 is TGTGCCAGTAGTATGGGGTCCGGGTTTCTCGCGGGGGAATACGAGCAGTACTTC. Its translation is CASSMGSGFLAGEYEQYF.

The chain carries TRBV5-1 and TRBJ2-2; D unclear. Between the trimmed V and J ends, which lost 4 bases and 4 bases, there was a span of 17 bases. Germline CDR1 reads SGHRS; CDR2 reads YFSETQ. The CDR3 loop spans 16 amino acids. The chain's CDR3 is CASSRSLGKGTGELFF. In nucleotides, the CDR3 is TGCGCCAGCAGCCGGTCATTGGGCAAAGGCACCGGGGAGCTGTTTTTT.

The rearrangement joins TRBV6-1 to TRBJ2-4; the match to TRBD2 covers 12 bases. The CDR3 is 19 amino acids. V lost 3 bases to trimming and J lost 0 bases; unmatched junction nucleotides: 9. Germline-derived CDR1 and CDR2 are MNHNS and SASEGT. The CDR3 protein is CASSETGTSGFLAKNIQYF. CDR3 bases: TGTGCCAGCAGTGAGACCGGGACTAGCGGGTTCTTAGCCAAAAACATTCAGTACTTC.

This clone has a handful of counts. In nucleotides, the CDR3 is TGTGCCACCAGCAGAGGCGGTCTCAATTCCTACGAGCAGTACTTC. Its protein is CATSRGGLNSYEQYF. V is TRBV15 and J is TRBJ2-7; D remains ambiguous. From germline, CDR1 is LNHNV and CDR2 YYDKDF (reference sequence). The V end lost 1 base, the J end lost 1 base, and 11 bases lay between the germline ends. This CDR3 comprises 15 residues.

The chain is built from TRBV29-1 and TRBJ1-2; D is perhaps TRBD1 (5 bases). Germline V gene lookup returns CDR1 SQVTM and CDR2 ANQGSEA. The CDR3 runs to 12 residues. V gave up 4 bases and J gave up 7 bases, with 13 bases separating them. CDR3 sequence: CSVVAGDGGYTF. Here the CDR3 DNA reads TGCAGCGTTGTAGCGGGGGATGGTGGCTACACCTTC.